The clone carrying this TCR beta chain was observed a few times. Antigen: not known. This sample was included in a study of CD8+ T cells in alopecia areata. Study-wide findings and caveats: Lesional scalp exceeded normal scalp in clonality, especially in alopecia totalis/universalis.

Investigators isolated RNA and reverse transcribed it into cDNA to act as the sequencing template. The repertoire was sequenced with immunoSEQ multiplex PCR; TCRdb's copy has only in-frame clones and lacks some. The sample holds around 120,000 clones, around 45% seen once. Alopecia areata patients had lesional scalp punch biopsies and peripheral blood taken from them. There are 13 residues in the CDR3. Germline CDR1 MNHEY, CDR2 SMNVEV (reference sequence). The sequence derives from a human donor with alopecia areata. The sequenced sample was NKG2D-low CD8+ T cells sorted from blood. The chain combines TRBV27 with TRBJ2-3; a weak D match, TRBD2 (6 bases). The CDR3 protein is CAAGLPSTDTQYF. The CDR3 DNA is TGTGCGGCGGGGCTCCCGAGCACAGATACGCAGTATTTT.